The 23 T cell receptor beta chains listed next were all sequenced from one sample in a study of PD-L1 blockade in urothelial cancer. Clones were sequenced by immunoSEQ multiplex PCR, and TCRdb holds only the in-frame ones, with some missing. In the table there are about 14,000 clones, over 75% of which are singletons. Specimen: PBMCs, collected around atezolizumab (anti-PD-L1) treatment. These receptors were obtained from a man in his 70s with urothelial cancer.

This clone was counted once. The chain has TRBV5-4 and TRBJ2-7, with 9 bases matching TRBD1. V lost 6 bases to trimming and J lost 2 bases; unmatched junction nucleotides: 6. Germline-derived CDR1 and CDR2 are SGHNT and YYREEE (reference sequence). The CDR3 has 14 amino acids. CDR3 loop: CASTDRQGAYEQYF. The CDR3 coding sequence is TGTGCCAGCACCGATAGACAGGGGGCCTACGAGCAGTACTTC.

The V gene is TRBV9, the J gene TRBJ1-2; D is uncertain. Germline CDR1 is SGDLS and CDR2 is YYNGEE. This CDR3 spans 15 amino acids. Between the trimmed V and J ends, which lost 0 bases and 4 bases, there was a span of 13 bases. CDR3 protein: CASSVDADSSYGYTF. As DNA, the CDR3 is TGTGCCAGCAGCGTAGACGCGGATTCGAGCTATGGCTACACCTTC. Variable domain in full (rest from reference TRBV9 and TRBJ1-2): DSGVTQTPKHLITATGQRVTLRCSPRSGDLSVYWYQQSLDQGLQFLIQYYNGEERAKGNILERFSAQQFPDLHSELNLSSLELGDSALYFCASSVDADSSYGYTFGSGTRLTVV.

This chain connects TRBV5-1 to TRBJ2-3; TRBD2 aligns across 9 bases. The germline CDR1 and CDR2 sequences are SGHRS and YFSETQ. CDR3 size: 15 residues. V lost 2 bases and J lost 2; bases outside the gene matches: 3. CDR3 in amino acids: CASSLAGGFTDTQYF. CDR3 DNA sequence: TGCGCCAGCAGCTTAGCGGGGGGTTTCACAGATACGCAGTATTTT.

This chain joins TRBV5-6 and TRBJ2-7; 7 nucleotides align to TRBD2. Germline values: CDR1 SGHDT, CDR2 YYEEEE. The trim removed 6 bases at V and 6 bases at J, leaving 15 bases unmatched. The CDR3 contains 15 residues. CDR3 DNA sequence: TGTGCCAGCACCCTCCGCGGGGAGGGAAAGGTCGAGCAGTACTTC. As protein: CASTLRGEGKVEQYF.

The chain uses TRBV7-6 and TRBJ1-6; D is unclear. V lost 4 bases and J lost 7, with 17 bases in between. Germline-derived CDR1 and CDR2 are SGHVS and FNYEAQ. The CDR3 has 16 residues. The CDR3 here is CASSSITRAENSPLHF. The CDR3 DNA follows: TGTGCCAGCAGCTCAATTACGAGGGCCGAGAATTCACCCCTCCACTTT.

The rearrangement uses TRBV28 and TRBJ2-1, with 13 bases that match TRBD2. The CDR3 is made up of 16 amino acids. The germline V gene encodes CDR1 MDHEN and CDR2 SYDVKM. The V segment lost 5 bases and the J segment 6 bases; nucleotides outside the gene matches: 7. The chain's CDR3 is CASSTSGGVWVNEQFF. The CDR3 DNA follows: TGTGCCAGCAGTACTAGCGGGGGGGTATGGGTCAATGAGCAGTTCTTC.

This chain links TRBV7-6 with TRBJ1-1; D unresolved. V lost 1 base, J lost 5 bases, and 14 bases lay in between. The germline V gene has CDR1 SGHVS and CDR2 FNYEAQ. The CDR3 loop spans 15 amino acids. DNA of the CDR3: TGTGCCAGCAGCTTAGAGTCCCTAGAGGGTACTGAAGCTTTCTTT. It yields the protein CASSLESLEGTEAFF.

The chain uses TRBV28 and TRBJ2-4; D perhaps matches TRBD1 (6 bases). Germline lookup yields CDR1 MDHEN and CDR2 SYDVKM. The CDR3 is 14 residues long. The ends were cut back, 2 bases at V and 9 bases at J, with 14 bases in the middle. Here the CDR3 DNA reads TGTGCCAGCAGTTTAACACAGGGCCTTGGCATTCAGTACTTC. It is translated as CASSLTQGLGIQYF.

The CDR3 sequence: CASTPRIVSGQTFNYGYTF. CDR3 coding DNA: TGTGCCAGCACCCCTCGGATCGTTTCGGGACAGACCTTTAACTATGGCTACACCTTC. V and J are TRBV7-2 and TRBJ1-2; 7 nucleotides line up with TRBD1. J lost 1 base, V lost 7 bases, and 21 bases had no gene match. The CDR3 totals 19 residues. Germline V CDR1 and CDR2: SGHTA, FQGNSA.

The CDR3 DNA is TGTGCCAGCAGTTCGACACAGTTGAAAAACGAGCAGTACTTC. Protein product: CASSSTQLKNEQYF. This chain connects TRBV7-8 to TRBJ2-7; D is unclear. Trimming removed 6 bases from V and 5 bases from J, with 17 bases in between. This CDR3 contains 14 residues. Germline CDR1 is SGHVS and CDR2 is FQNEAQ.

The chain links TRBV6-6 to TRBJ1-1; perhaps TRBD1 as D (5 bases). The germline gives CDR1 MNHNY, CDR2 SVGAGI (reference sequence). Trimming took off 5 bases at V and 7 bases at J, with 11 bases between the two ends. This CDR3 spans 12 amino acids. CDR3 in amino acids: CASSTPRVEAFF. For the CDR3, the DNA is TGTGCCAGCAGTACCCCCAGGGTTGAAGCTTTCTTT.

This clone was seen a few times. CDR3 loop: CASSRALGQANNEQFF. CDR3 bases: TGCGCCAGCAGTCGGGCTTTGGGGCAGGCGAACAATGAGCAGTTCTTC. V and J are TRBV10-1 and TRBJ2-1; possible D gene TRBD1, 5 bases. The V end was cut by 5 bases, the J end by 5 bases, with 19 bases between. This CDR3 is 16 amino acids long. Germline CDR1 reads WNHNN; CDR2 reads SYGVQD (reference sequence).

A few counts support this clone. The chain has TRBV2 and TRBJ2-5; 7 nucleotides agree with TRBD1. V shed 7 bases, J shed 3 bases, and the junction held 5 bases outside the gene matches. Germline CDR1 reads SNHLY; CDR2 reads FYNNEI. This CDR3 has 13 amino acids. The CDR3 region has the DNA TGTGCCAGCAACCTCGACAGGGAAGAGACCCAGTACTTC. Amino acid sequence: CASNLDREETQYF.

This clone has a single count. The rearrangement joins TRBV10-3 to TRBJ2-2, with a possible D match to TRBD1 (6 bases). Between the trimmed V and J ends, which lost 0 bases and 0 bases, there was a span of 14 bases. This CDR3 is 18 amino acids long. Per germline, CDR1 ENHRY and CDR2 SYGVKD. The CDR3 reads CAISESWPGTPNTGELFF. The CDR3 DNA is TGTGCCATCAGTGAGTCGTGGCCCGGGACACCGAACACCGGGGAGCTGTTTTTT.

There are a few counts of this clone. The V and J genes are TRBV19 and TRBJ1-5; D is undetermined. Germline V CDR1 and CDR2: LNHDA, SQIVND (reference sequence). V shed 3 bases and J shed 0 bases, with 9 bases lying between them. This CDR3 has 15 amino acids. The CDR3 protein is CASSIRINSNQPQHF. The CDR3 DNA sequence: TGTGCCAGTAGTATTAGAATCAATAGCAATCAGCCCCAGCATTTT.

In this sample, this clone turned up once. V and J are TRBV27 and TRBJ1-1, with TRBD1 as a possible D gene (6 bases). V lost 4 bases to trimming and J lost 4 bases, with 19 bases between them. The CDR3 contains 16 residues. From germline, CDR1 is MNHEY and CDR2 SMNVEV (reference sequence). CDR3 in DNA: TGTGCCAGCAGTTCCATACTGCACAGGGTAAGCACTGAAGCTTTCTTT. This sequence encodes CASSSILHRVSTEAFF.

This chain uses TRBV6-1 with TRBJ1-6; 7 nucleotides line up with TRBD1. With 9 bases clipped from V and 6 bases from J, the junction kept 5 bases outside the gene matches. The length of the CDR3 is 13 residues. Germline assignment: CDR1 MNHNS and CDR2 SASEGT. CDR3 in DNA: TGTGCCAGTAAAACAGGGGTTAATTCACCCCTCCACTTT. Translation: CASKTGVNSPLHF.

The V and J genes are TRBV11-2 and TRBJ1-4, with no clear D. The V gene lost 5 bases and the J gene lost 0 bases, with 10 bases spanning the gap. Germline V gene lookup returns CDR1 SGHAT and CDR2 FQNNGV. This CDR3 has 15 residues. The CDR3 protein is CASSPREATNEKLFF. The DNA for the CDR3 is TGTGCCAGCAGCCCAAGAGAAGCAACTAATGAAAAACTGTTTTTT.

The chain carries TRBV2 and TRBJ1-3, with D unresolved. Germline CDR1 reads SNHLY; CDR2 reads FYNNEI. This CDR3 comprises 16 residues. Trimming pared 4 bases from V and 0 bases from J, leaving 13 bases between. CDR3 coding DNA: TGTGCCAGCAGTGCGGCGGGCCAAACCTCTGGAAACACCATATATTTT. This encodes CASSAAGQTSGNTIYF.

The V gene is TRBV27, the J gene TRBJ1-5; D remains ambiguous. Germline lookup yields CDR1 MNHEY and CDR2 SMNVEV (reference sequence). The CDR3 spans 18 residues. Deletions cut 2 bases from V and 9 bases from J, with 26 bases between. CDR3 sequence: CASSLSMLGGGLFRPQHF. DNA for the CDR3: TGTGCCAGCAGTTTAAGCATGCTTGGCGGAGGTCTTTTTAGGCCCCAGCATTTT.

The chain carries TRBV4-2 and TRBJ2-5; 10 bases map to TRBD2. Germline-derived CDR1 and CDR2 are LGHNA and YNFKEQ. There are 16 residues in the CDR3. Unmatched junction bases numbered 12, after V lost 4 bases and J lost 7 bases. Here the CDR3 DNA reads TGTGCCAGCAGCCCGGGGTCTCTAGCGGGGGATGGGACCCAGTACTTC. It translates to CASSPGSLAGDGTQYF.

The CDR3 sequence is CASSLHRTSGYEQYF. Here the CDR3 DNA reads TGTGCCAGCAGCTTACACAGGACTAGCGGATACGAGCAGTACTTC. The chain has TRBV7-8 and TRBJ2-7; TRBD2 matches 10 bases. Losses at the gene ends were 2 bases for V and 4 bases for J; bases not matched to a gene: 5. The CDR3 has 15 residues. From germline, CDR1 is SGHVS and CDR2 FQNEAQ.

J is TRBJ2-1 and V is TRBV9; 9 bases map to TRBD1. V lost 4 bases, J lost 4 bases, and 6 bases stayed unmatched. Germline loops: CDR1 SGDLS, CDR2 YYNGEE. The CDR3 consists of 15 residues. The CDR3 DNA follows: TGTGCCAGCAGCATTTCGGGACAGGGTTACAATGAGCAGTTCTTC. It is translated as CASSISGQGYNEQFF.